These T cell receptor beta chains were read from a single sample in a study of T cells after somatic rescue of genetic block. Method: immunoSEQ multiplex PCR; TCRdb's copy keeps in-frame clones and lacks some. The table shows 110,000 or so clones, with under 95% occurring only once. The specimen sequenced was peripheral blood mononuclear cells (PBMCs). All receptors derive from a woman aged 18-30 years. The CDR3 runs from the conserved cysteine through the conserved F or W. A D gene is named only where the DNA matches it firmly. Part of the rows lack a size; the others show once, few, many or a class for expanded clones.

CDR3 DNA: TGTGCCGAACGGGCGGGGACAGGGGACGATCAGCCCCAGCATTTT
CDR3 protein: CAERAGTGDDQPQHF
D gene: TRBD1
V gene: TRBV28
clone size: once
J gene: TRBJ1-5

CDR3 DNA: TGCGCCAGCAGACCAATCGGGGGGGCCAGCACAGATACGCAGTATTTT
CDR3 protein: CASRPIGGASTDTQYF
D gene: TRBD2
V gene: TRBV5-1
clone size: -
J gene: TRBJ2-3

CDR3 DNA: TGTGCCAGCAGTTTTGGGACAGACACCTACGAGCAGTACTTC
CDR3 protein: CASSFGTDTYEQYF
D gene: TRBD1
V gene: TRBV6-5
clone size: -
J gene: TRBJ2-7

CDR3 DNA: TGTGCCAGCAGCTTAGGCGACTCTAACTATGGCTACACCTTC
CDR3 protein: CASSLGDSNYGYTF
D gene: -
V gene: TRBV7-8
clone size: -
J gene: TRBJ1-2

CDR3 DNA: TGTGCCAGCGAGAGCGGGGGGGCCGGGACCCAGTACTTC
CDR3 protein: CASESGGAGTQYF
D gene: TRBD2
V gene: TRBV2
clone size: -
J gene: TRBJ2-5

CDR3 DNA: TGCGCCAGCAGCCTCGGGGTAATAGGACTAGCGGTTAGCACCGGGGAGCTGTTTTTT
CDR3 protein: CASSLGVIGLAVSTGELFF
D gene: TRBD2
V gene: TRBV4-3
clone size: -
J gene: TRBJ2-2

CDR3 DNA: TGTGCCAGCAGACGAGGGAACCCCGCGGTTGGGGAACGGACCATATATTTT
CDR3 protein: CASRRGNPAVGERTIYF
D gene: -
V gene: TRBV7-9
clone size: once
J gene: TRBJ1-3

CDR3 DNA: TGCGCCAGCAGCTTCTCCCTTAGCGGGGGGGCCTACAATGAGCAGTTCTTC
CDR3 protein: CASSFSLSGGAYNEQFF
D gene: TRBD2
V gene: TRBV5-1
clone size: -
J gene: TRBJ2-1

CDR3 DNA: TGTGCCAGCTCACTAGAGTCACCGGGACAGGGGCACACCGGGGAGCTGTTTTTT
CDR3 protein: CASSLESPGQGHTGELFF
D gene: TRBD1
V gene: TRBV18
clone size: -
J gene: TRBJ2-2

CDR3 DNA: TGTGCCAGCAGTTTAGTCGGGGGGCCCAAAAACATTCAGTACTTC
CDR3 protein: CASSLVGGPKNIQYF
D gene: -
V gene: TRBV27
clone size: -
J gene: TRBJ2-4

CDR3 DNA: TGTGCCAGCAGCGTGGACACTAACTATGGCTACACCTTC
CDR3 protein: CASSVDTNYGYTF
D gene: -
V gene: TRBV11-3
clone size: -
J gene: TRBJ1-2

CDR3 DNA: TGTGCCAGCAGTCCCCTGCAGAGGGGGAATCAGCCCCAGCATTTT
CDR3 protein: CASSPLQRGNQPQHF
D gene: -
V gene: TRBV28
clone size: once
J gene: TRBJ1-5

CDR3 DNA: TGTGCCTGGAGTGGGGCGGGTGGCCTACGGGAGCAGTTCTTC
CDR3 protein: CAWSGAGGLREQFF
D gene: -
V gene: TRBV30
clone size: -
J gene: TRBJ2-1

CDR3 DNA: TGTGCCAGCAGCTCCGGGACGAACTATGGCTACACCTTC
CDR3 protein: CASSSGTNYGYTF
D gene: -
V gene: TRBV11-2
clone size: -
J gene: TRBJ1-2

CDR3 DNA: TGCAGTGCTAGCTTGAACGAGCAGTACTTC
CDR3 protein: CSASLNEQYF
D gene: -
V gene: TRBV20-1
clone size: -
J gene: TRBJ2-7

CDR3 DNA: TGTGCCAGCAGTCCCGGGGCGGGGGAGACCCAGTACTTC
CDR3 protein: CASSPGAGETQYF
D gene: -
V gene: TRBV28
clone size: -
J gene: TRBJ2-5

CDR3 DNA: TGCAGCGTTGAAGCCGGACGACGGGATAGCAATCAGCCCCAGCATTTT
CDR3 protein: CSVEAGRRDSNQPQHF
D gene: -
V gene: TRBV29-1
clone size: -
J gene: TRBJ1-5

CDR3 DNA: TGTGCCAGCAGCGGGGACAGCACCTACGAGCAGTACTTC
CDR3 protein: CASSGDSTYEQYF
D gene: TRBD1
V gene: TRBV13
clone size: few
J gene: TRBJ2-7

CDR3 DNA: TGTGCCAGCAGTGAAGGGGAGCAGTACTTC
CDR3 protein: CASSEGEQYF
D gene: -
V gene: TRBV2
clone size: once
J gene: TRBJ2-7

CDR3 DNA: TGCGCCAGCAGCTCCTATACAGGGGGCGCAAGGAAGTGGAATTCACCCCTCCACTTT
CDR3 protein: CASSSYTGGARKWNSPLHF
D gene: TRBD1
V gene: TRBV5-1
clone size: -
J gene: TRBJ1-6

CDR3 DNA: TGCGCCAGCAGCCAAGATTTAGACGGCTCTCACTATGGCTACACCTTC
CDR3 protein: CASSQDLDGSHYGYTF
D gene: -
V gene: TRBV4-1
clone size: -
J gene: TRBJ1-2

CDR3 DNA: TGTGCCAGCAGCAGACAGTTCTCTGGGGCCAACGTCCTGACTTTC
CDR3 protein: CASSRQFSGANVLTF
D gene: -
V gene: TRBV9
clone size: -
J gene: TRBJ2-6

CDR3 DNA: TGCGCCAGCAGCCAAGATCTTCACGGACAGACAGTCTCCTACGAGCAGTACTTC
CDR3 protein: CASSQDLHGQTVSYEQYF
D gene: -
V gene: TRBV4-1
clone size: -
J gene: TRBJ2-7

CDR3 DNA: TGTGCCTGGAGTCGGACAAGTGACACTGAAGCTTTCTTT
CDR3 protein: CAWSRTSDTEAFF
D gene: -
V gene: TRBV30
clone size: -
J gene: TRBJ1-1

CDR3 DNA: TGCAGCGTAATCCGGATGGGGGGCCCATGGGACACCGGGGAGCTGTTTTTT
CDR3 protein: CSVIRMGGPWDTGELFF
D gene: -
V gene: TRBV29-1
clone size: -
J gene: TRBJ2-2

CDR3 DNA: TGTGCCAGCTCACCCGTGAGGGGAGTCAATCAGCCCCAGCATTTT
CDR3 protein: CASSPVRGVNQPQHF
D gene: -
V gene: TRBV18
clone size: -
J gene: TRBJ1-5

CDR3 DNA: TGCGCCAGCAGCCAAGATCAGGGACAGGGGGCGCGTGGGGCCAACGTCCTGACTTTC
CDR3 protein: CASSQDQGQGARGANVLTF
D gene: TRBD1
V gene: TRBV4-1
clone size: -
J gene: TRBJ2-6